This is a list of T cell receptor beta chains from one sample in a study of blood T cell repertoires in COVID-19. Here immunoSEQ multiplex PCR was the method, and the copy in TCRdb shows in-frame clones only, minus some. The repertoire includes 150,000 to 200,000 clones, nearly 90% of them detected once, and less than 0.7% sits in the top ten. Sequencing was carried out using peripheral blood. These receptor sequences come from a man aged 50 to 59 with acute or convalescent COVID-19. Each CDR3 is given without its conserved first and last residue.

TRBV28,ASSIGQGRNTGELF
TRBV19,ASSFRTSGGAGEQF
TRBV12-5,ASGRGTSGRQSTDTQY
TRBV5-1,ASSLAVTGDSYNEQF
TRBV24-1,ATSGKGAGQPQH
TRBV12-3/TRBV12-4,ASTAGETQY
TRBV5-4,ASSEGTSGRYYEQY
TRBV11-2,ASSQAAQSYEQY
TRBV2,ASRQGGGQETQY
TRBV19,ASTDRARSNQPQH
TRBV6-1,ASSEGAGEFYGYT
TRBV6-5,ASSYSGQGANTEAF
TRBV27,ASSRTTGVTNTGELF
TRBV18,ASSPGQGGDSPLH
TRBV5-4,ARYPRGGYT
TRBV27,ASSLYRGISYNEQF
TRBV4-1,ASSRGQGNNYGYT
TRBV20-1,SASGAGGRETQY
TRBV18,ASSPNSDGGQPQH
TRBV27,ASTTGTRSPLH
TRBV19,ASSSNGNTEAF
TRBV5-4,ASSLRESSVLT
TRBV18,ASSPRDGGNEQF
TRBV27,ASRRRGLVDGYT
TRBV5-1,ASSWSGLDNGELF
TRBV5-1,ASSLDLPSYNEQF
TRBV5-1,ASSLGHFEKLF
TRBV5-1,ASSLGQRVYGYT
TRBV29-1,SVERDRDLKQETQY
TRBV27,ASSLMAGVSYNEQF
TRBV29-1,SARRPPEKLF
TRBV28,ASSPLGAGEETQY
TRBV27,ASSLTAVSSSYNEQF
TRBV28,ASSYRDTQY
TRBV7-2,ASSLIGTGYEQF
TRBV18,ASSPRAVQETQY
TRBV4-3,ASSPQGNEGGYT
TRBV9,ASSYHRATGELF
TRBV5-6,ASSLGVDTQY
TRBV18,ASSPGTSGYNEQF
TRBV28,ASSLQGVTNTGELF
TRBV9,ASSVLPSLRRVATGELF
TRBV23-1,ASSQSVHVRRGRDKTYGYT
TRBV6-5,ASGTGVSEAF
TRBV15,ATQRLGTGELF
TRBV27,ASSATGWVGEEQY
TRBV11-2,ASSLGRRDEAF
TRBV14,ASSQDSYLRVQYNEQF
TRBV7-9,ASSLGAGPAGVQH
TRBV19,ASSMMDRTATNEKLF
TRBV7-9,ASSPGTGGTSGANVLT
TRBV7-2,ASSPRTGTGGEETQY
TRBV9,ASSVGGDGNQPQH
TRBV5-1,ASSREADYNEQF